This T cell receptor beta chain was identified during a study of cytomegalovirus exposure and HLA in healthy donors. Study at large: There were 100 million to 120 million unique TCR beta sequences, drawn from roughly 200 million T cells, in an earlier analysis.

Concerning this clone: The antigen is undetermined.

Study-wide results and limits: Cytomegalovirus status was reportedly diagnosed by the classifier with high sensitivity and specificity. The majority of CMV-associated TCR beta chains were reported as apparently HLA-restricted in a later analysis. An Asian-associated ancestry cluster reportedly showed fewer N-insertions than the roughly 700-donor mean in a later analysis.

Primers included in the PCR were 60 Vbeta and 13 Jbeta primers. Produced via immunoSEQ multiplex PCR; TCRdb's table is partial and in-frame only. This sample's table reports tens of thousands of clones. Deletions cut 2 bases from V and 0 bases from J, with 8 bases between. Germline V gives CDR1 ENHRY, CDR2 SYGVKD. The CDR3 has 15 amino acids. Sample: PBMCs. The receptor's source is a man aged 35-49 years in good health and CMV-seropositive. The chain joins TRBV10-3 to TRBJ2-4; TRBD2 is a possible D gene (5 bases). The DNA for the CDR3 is TGTGCCATCAGTGAGCGGCGGGTAGCCAAAAACATTCAGTACTTC. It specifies CAISERRVAKNIQYF.